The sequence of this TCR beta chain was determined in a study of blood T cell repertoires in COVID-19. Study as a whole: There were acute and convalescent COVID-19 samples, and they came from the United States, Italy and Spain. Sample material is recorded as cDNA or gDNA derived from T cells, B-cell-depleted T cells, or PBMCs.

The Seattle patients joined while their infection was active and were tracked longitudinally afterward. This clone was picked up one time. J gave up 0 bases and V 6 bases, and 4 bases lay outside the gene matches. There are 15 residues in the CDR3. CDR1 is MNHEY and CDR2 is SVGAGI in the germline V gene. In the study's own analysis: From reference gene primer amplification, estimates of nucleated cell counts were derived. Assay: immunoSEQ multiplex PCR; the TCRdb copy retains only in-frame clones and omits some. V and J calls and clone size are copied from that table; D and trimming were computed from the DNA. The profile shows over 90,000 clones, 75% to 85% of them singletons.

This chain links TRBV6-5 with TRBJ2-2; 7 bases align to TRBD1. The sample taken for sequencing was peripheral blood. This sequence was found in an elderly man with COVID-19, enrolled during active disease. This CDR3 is CASSTGTANTGELFF. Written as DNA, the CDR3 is TGTGCCAGCAGCACCGGGACAGCGAACACCGGGGAGCTGTTTTTT.